Detailed here is one T cell receptor beta chain. What it binds is unknown. A universal primer site was added by template switching, and unique molecular identifiers were carried by the cDNA. TCRdb reanalysed the 5' RACE reads using MiXCR and keeps one entry per CDR3 protein. This table holds a few hundred thousand distinct CDR3 sequences, around 18% found once. Everyone who gave samples was a healthy Caucasian. The J segment lost 7 bases and the V segment lost 1 base, leaving 17 bases of the junction unmatched. Looked up from germline, CDR1 is SGHRS and CDR2 is YFSETQ. This CDR3 has 19 amino acids. The record originates from a study of identical twins. Broader study findings: Carriage of fewer insertions was seen in abundant cord blood beta clonotypes, whereas memory repertoires showed none. Within monozygotic twins, out-of-frame TCR alpha sharing was underestimated by the models.

The TCR originated in a middle-aged man in good health. Sample: naive T cells sorted from blood. The chain recombines TRBV5-1 with TRBJ2-1; 10 positions agree with TRBD2. The CDR3 protein is CASSLRGRASGRASNEQFF. The CDR3 region has the DNA TGCGCCAGCAGCTTGCGTGGCAGGGCAAGCGGGAGGGCCTCTAATGAGCAGTTCTTC.